This TCR beta chain was identified in a study of CD8 T cells in Susac syndrome. Overall study: There were about six sequenced Susac syndrome patients with active disease and roughly 8 in remission.

RNA in amounts of roughly 0.5 to 1 ug was reverse transcribed with random hexamers. TCR beta CDR3 was amplified by immunoSEQ covering 54 Vbeta and 13 Jbeta. TCRdb recomputed calls from the immunoSEQ multiplex PCR reads with MiXCR, one row per CDR3 protein. The sample gives some 160,000 distinct CDR3 sequences, approximately 94% of which show up once; roughly 0.11% is in the top ten. This CDR3 spans 14 amino acids. Unmatched junction bases numbered 5, after V lost 2 bases and J lost 4 bases. CDR1 and CDR2 from the germline V gene are DFQATT and SNEGSKA (reference sequence). This receptor was identified in a human donor with Susac syndrome. The chain is built from TRBV20-1 and TRBJ1-2; TRBD1 aligns across 9 bases. Sequencing input: CD4+ T cells from PBMCs. In DNA, the CDR3 is TGCAGTGCTAGAAACAGGGGGCTTATCTATGGCTACACCTTC. Translated: CSARNRGLIYGYTF.